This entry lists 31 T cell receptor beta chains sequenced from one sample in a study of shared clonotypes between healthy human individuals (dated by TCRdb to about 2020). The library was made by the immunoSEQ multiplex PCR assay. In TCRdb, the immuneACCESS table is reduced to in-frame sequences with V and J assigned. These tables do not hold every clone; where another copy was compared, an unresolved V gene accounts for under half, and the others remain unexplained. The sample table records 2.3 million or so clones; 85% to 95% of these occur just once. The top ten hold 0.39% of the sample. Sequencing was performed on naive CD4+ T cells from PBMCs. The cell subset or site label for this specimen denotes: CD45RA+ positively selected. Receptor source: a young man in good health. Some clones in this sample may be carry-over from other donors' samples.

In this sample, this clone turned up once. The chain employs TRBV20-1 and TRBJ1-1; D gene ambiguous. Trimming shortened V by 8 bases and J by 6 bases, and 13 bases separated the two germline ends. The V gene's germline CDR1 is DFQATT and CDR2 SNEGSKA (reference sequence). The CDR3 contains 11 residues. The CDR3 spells CSTGRRAEAFF. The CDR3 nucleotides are TGCAGTACGGGTCGGCGCGCTGAAGCTTTCTTT.

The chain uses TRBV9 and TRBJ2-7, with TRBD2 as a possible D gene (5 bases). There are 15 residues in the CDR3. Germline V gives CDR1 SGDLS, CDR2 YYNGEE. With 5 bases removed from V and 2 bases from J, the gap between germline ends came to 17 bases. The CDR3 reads CASSLGAGATYEQYF. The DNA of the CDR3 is TGTGCCAGCAGTCTGGGTGCGGGCGCGACCTACGAGCAGTACTTC.

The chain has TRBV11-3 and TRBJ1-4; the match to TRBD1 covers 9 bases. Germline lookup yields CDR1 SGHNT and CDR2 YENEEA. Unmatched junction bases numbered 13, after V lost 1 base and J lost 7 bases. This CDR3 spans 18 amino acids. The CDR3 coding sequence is TGTGCCAGCAGCTTAGGCCAGGACAGGGGTTGCAGGGGTGAAAAACTGTTTTTT. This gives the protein CASSLGQDRGCRGEKLFF.

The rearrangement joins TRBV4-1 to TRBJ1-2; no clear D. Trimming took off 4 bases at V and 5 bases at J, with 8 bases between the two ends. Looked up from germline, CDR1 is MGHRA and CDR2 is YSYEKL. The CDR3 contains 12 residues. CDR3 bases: TGCGCCAGCAGCCGCGGCAGTTATGGCTACACCTTC. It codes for CASSRGSYGYTF.

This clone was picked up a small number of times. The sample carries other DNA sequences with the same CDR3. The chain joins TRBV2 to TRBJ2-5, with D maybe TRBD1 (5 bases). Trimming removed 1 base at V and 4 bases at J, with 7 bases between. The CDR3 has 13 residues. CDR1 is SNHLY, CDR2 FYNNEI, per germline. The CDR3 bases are TGTGCCAGCAGTGAAGGGGGCGGAGAGACCCAGTACTTC. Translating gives CASSEGGGETQYF.

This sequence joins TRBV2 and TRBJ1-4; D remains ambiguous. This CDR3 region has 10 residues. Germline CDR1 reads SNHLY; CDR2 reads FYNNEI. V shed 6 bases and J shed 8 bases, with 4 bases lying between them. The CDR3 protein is CASRREKLFF. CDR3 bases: TGTGCCAGCAGGCGAGAAAAACTGTTTTTT.

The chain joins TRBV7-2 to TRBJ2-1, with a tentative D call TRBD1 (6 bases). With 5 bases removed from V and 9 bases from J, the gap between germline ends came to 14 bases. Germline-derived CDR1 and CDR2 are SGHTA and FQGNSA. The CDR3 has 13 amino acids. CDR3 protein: CASSPGASGEQFF. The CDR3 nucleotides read TGTGCCAGCAGCCCAGGGGCTAGTGGTGAGCAGTTCTTC. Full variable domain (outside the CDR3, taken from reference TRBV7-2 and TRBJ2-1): GAGVSQSPSNKVTEKGKDVELRCDPISGHTALYWYRQSLGQGLEFLIYFQGNSAPDKSGLPSDRFSAERTGGSVSTLTIQRTQQEDSAVYLCASSPGASGEQFFGPGTRLTVL.

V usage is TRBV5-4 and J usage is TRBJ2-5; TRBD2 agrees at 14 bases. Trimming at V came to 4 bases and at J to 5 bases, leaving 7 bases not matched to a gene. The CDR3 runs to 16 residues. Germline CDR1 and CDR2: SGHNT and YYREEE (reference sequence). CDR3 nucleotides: TGTGCCAGCAGCGCCCGGACTAGCGGGAGGATGGAGACCCAGTACTTC. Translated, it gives CASSARTSGRMETQYF.

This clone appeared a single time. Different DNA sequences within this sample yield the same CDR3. CDR3 in DNA: TGTGCCAGCAGCTTACGCGGAGGATACAATGAGCAGTTCTTC. Its protein product is CASSLRGGYNEQFF. J is TRBJ2-1 and V is TRBV7-3, with D possibly matching TRBD2 (5 bases). This CDR3 is built from 14 residues. V was clipped by 2 bases and J by 4 bases, with 9 bases between them. Germline V gives CDR1 SGHTA, CDR2 FQGTGA.

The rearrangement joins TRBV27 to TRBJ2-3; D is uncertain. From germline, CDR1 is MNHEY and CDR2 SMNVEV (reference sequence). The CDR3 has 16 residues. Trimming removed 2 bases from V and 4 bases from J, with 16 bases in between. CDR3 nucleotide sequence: TGTGCCAGCAGTTTAGGGGTCCCCCCTGCGGCAGATACGCAGTATTTT. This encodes CASSLGVPPAADTQYF.

This chain's CDR3 is CASTRGQGVNTQYF. The CDR3 DNA sequence: TGTGCCAGCACCCGCGGACAGGGGGTAAATACGCAGTATTTT. The chain uses TRBV6-1 and TRBJ2-3; 10 bases map to TRBD1. Trimming at V came to 7 bases and at J to 7 bases, leaving 8 bases not matched to a gene. The germline CDR1 and CDR2 sequences are MNHNS and SASEGT. The CDR3 contains 14 residues.

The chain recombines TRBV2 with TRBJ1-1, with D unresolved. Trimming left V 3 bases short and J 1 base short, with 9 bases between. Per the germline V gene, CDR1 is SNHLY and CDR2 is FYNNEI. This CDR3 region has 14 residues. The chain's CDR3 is CASSDSTRNTEAFF. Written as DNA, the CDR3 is TGTGCCAGCAGTGACTCTACAAGGAACACTGAAGCTTTCTTT.

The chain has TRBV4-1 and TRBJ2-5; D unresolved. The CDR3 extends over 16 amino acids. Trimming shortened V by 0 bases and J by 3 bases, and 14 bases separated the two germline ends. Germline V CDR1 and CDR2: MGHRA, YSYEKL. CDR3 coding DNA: TGCGCCAGCAGCCAAGACGGGCGCCGTGCGAAAGAGACCCAGTACTTC. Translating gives CASSQDGRRAKETQYF.

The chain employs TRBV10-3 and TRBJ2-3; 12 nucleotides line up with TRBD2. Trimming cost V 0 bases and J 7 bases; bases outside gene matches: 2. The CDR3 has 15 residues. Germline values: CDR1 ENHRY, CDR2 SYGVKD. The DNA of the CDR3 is TGTGCCATCAGTGAGTCGACTAGCGGGGGATATACGCAGTATTTT. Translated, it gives CAISESTSGGYTQYF.

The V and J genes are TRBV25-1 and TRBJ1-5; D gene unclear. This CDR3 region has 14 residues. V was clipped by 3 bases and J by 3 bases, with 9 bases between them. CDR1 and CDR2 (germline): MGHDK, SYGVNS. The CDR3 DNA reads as TGTGCCAGCAGTGACCCGAGGTTCAATCAGCCCCAGCATTTT. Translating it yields CASSDPRFNQPQHF.

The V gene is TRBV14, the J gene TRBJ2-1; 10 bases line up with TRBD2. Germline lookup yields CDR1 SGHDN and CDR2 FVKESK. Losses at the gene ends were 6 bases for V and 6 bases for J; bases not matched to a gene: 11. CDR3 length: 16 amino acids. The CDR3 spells CASSGDRLAGANEQFF. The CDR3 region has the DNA TGTGCCAGCAGTGGAGATCGGCTAGCGGGAGCCAATGAGCAGTTCTTC.

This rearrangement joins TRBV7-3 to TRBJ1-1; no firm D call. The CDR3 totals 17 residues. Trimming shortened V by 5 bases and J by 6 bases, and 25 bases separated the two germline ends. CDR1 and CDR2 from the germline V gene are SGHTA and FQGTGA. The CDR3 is CASSRLPAGLVPAEAFF. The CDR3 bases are TGTGCCAGCAGCCGCCTACCCGCGGGTTTGGTCCCGGCTGAAGCTTTCTTT.

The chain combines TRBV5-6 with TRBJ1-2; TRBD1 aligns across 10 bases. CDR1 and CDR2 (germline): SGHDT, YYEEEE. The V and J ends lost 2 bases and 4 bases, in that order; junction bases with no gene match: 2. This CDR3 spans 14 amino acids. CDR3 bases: TGTGCCAGCAGCTTCCGGGACAGGGGCTATGGCTACACCTTC. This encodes CASSFRDRGYGYTF. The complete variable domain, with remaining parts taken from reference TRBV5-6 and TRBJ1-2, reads DAGVTQSPTHLIKTRGQQVTLRCSPKSGHDTVSWYQQALGQGPQFIFQYYEEEERQRGNFPDRFSGHQFPNYSSELNVNALLLGDSALYLCASSFRDRGYGYTFGSGTRLTVV.

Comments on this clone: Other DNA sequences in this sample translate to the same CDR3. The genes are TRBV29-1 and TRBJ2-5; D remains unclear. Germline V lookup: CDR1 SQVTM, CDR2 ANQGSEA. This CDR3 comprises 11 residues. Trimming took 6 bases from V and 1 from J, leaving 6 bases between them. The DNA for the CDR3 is TGCAGCGTCGGCGTCCAAGAGACCCAGTACTTC. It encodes CSVGVQETQYF. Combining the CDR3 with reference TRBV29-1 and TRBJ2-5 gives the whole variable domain SAVISQKPSRDICQRGTSLTIQCQVDSQVTMMFWYRQQPGQSLTLIATANQGSEATYESGFVIDKFPISRPNLTFSTLTVSNMSPEDSSIYLCSVGVQETQYFGPGTRLLVL.

CDR3 in DNA: TGTGCCAGCAGCTTGGTCCGGGACAGGGGGTTCGAAGAAAAACTGTTTTTT. Translated: CASSLVRDRGFEEKLFF. This rearrangement joins TRBV7-9 to TRBJ1-4, with 11 bases fitting TRBD1. This CDR3 spans 17 amino acids. Per germline, CDR1 SEHNR and CDR2 FQNEAQ (reference sequence). Trimming cost V 3 bases and J 8 bases; bases outside gene matches: 11.

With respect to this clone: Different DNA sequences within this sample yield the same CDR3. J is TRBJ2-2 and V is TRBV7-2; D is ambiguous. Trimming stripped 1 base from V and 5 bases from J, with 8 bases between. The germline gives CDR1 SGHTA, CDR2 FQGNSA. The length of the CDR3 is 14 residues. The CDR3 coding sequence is TGTGCCAGCAGCTTAGGGCCGAGTACCGGGGAGCTGTTTTTT. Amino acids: CASSLGPSTGELFF.

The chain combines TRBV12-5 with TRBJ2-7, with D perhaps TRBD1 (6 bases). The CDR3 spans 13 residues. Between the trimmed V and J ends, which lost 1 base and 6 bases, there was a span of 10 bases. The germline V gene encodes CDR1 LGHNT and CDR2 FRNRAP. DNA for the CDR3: TGTGCTAGTGGTTTGGGGACAGCCGCCGAGCAGTACTTC. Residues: CASGLGTAAEQYF. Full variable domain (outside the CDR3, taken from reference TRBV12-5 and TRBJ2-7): DARVTQTPRHKVTEMGQEVTMRCQPILGHNTVFWYRQTMMQGLELLAYFRNRAPLDDSGMPKDRFSAEMPDATLATLKIQPSEPRDSAVYFCASGLGTAAEQYFGPGTRLTVT.

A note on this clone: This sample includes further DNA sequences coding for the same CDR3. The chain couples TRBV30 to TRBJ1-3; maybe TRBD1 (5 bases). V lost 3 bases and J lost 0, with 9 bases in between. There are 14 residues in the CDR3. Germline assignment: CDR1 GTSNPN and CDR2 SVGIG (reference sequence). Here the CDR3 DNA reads TGTGCCTGGAGCACAGGATTCTCTGGAAACACCATATATTTT. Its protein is CAWSTGFSGNTIYF. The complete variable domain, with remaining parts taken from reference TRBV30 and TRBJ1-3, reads SQTIHQWPATLVQPVGSPLSLECTVEGTSNPNLYWYRQAAGRGLQLLFYSVGIGQISSEVPQNLSASRPQDRQFILSSKKLLLSDSGFYLCAWSTGFSGNTIYFGEGSWLTVV.

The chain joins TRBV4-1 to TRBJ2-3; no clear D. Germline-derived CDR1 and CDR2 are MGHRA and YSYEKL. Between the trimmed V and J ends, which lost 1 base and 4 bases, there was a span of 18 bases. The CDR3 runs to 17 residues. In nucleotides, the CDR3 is TGCGCCAGCAGCCAAGCAGACGGGCCACAAGGCTCAGATACGCAGTATTTT. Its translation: CASSQADGPQGSDTQYF.

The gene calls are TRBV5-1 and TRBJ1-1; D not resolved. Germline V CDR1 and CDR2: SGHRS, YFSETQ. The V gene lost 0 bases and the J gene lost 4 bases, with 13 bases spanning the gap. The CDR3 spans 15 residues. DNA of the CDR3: TGCGCCAGCAGCTTGGTCTCGGGATTTGGCACTGAAGCTTTCTTT. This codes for CASSLVSGFGTEAFF.

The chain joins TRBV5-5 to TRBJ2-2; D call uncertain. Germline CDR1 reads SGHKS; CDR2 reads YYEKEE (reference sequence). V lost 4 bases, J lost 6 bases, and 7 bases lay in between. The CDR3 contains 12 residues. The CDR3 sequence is CASSTNAGELFF. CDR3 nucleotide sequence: TGTGCCAGCAGCACAAACGCCGGGGAGCTGTTTTTT.

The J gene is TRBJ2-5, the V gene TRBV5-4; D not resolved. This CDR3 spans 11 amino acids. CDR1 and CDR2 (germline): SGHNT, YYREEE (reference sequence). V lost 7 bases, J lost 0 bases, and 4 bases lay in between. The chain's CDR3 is CASGYQETQYF. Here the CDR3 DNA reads TGTGCCAGCGGCTACCAAGAGACCCAGTACTTC.

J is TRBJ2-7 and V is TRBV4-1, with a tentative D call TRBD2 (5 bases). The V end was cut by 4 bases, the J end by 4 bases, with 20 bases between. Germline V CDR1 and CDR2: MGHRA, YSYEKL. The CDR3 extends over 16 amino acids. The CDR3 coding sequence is TGCGCCAGCAGCCGCCTAGAGAGGGCCGGGTTTTACGAGCAGTACTTC. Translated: CASSRLERAGFYEQYF.

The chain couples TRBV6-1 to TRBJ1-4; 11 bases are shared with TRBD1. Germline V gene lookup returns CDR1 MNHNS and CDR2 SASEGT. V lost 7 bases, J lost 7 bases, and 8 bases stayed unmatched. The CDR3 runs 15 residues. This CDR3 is CASIYRDRGSEKLFF. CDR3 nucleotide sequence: TGTGCCAGCATCTACCGGGACAGGGGGTCTGAAAAACTGTTTTTT.

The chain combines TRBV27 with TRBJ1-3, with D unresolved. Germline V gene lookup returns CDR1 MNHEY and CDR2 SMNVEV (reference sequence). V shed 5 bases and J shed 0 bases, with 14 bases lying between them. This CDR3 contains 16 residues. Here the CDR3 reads CASSIVGPLSGNTIYF. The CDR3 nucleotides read TGTGCCAGCAGTATCGTCGGTCCCCTCTCTGGAAACACCATATATTTT.

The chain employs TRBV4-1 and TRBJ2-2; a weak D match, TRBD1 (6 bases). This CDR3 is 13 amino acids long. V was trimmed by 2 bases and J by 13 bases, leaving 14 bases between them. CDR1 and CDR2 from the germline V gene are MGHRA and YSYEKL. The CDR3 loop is CASSQMTGLVLFF. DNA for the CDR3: TGCGCCAGCAGCCAAATGACAGGTTTGGTGCTGTTTTTT.